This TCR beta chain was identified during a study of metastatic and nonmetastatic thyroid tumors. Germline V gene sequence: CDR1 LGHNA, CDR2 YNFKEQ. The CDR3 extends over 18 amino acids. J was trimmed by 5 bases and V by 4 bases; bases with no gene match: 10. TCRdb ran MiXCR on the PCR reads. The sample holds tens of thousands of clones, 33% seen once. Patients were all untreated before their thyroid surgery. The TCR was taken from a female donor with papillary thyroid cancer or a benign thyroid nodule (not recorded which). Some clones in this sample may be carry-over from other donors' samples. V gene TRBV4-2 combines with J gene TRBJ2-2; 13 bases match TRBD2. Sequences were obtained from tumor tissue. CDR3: CASSPWGPGLAGTGELFF. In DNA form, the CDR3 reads TGTGCCAGCAGCCCTTGGGGCCCGGGACTAGCGGGGACCGGGGAGCTGTTTTTT.